This T cell receptor (beta chain) was sequenced in a study of control samples from healthy donors and cancer patients. This CDR3 comprises 15 residues. The V segment lost 4 bases and the J segment 7 bases; nucleotides outside the gene matches: 7. In germline, CDR1 is WSHSY, CDR2 SAAADI. Assay used: immunoSEQ multiplex PCR; TCRdb lists only in-frame clones, some missing. Among 50,000 to 65,000 clones listed, 90% were seen once. The sequence came from a woman aged 45-65 years with colorectal cancer. The chain is built from TRBV10-2 and TRBJ1-2; 12 nucleotides agree with TRBD1. Sequenced: PBMCs. CDR3 region: CASSGPGQGAFGYTF. Here the CDR3 DNA reads TGCGCCAGCAGTGGGCCGGGACAGGGGGCCTTTGGCTACACCTTC.